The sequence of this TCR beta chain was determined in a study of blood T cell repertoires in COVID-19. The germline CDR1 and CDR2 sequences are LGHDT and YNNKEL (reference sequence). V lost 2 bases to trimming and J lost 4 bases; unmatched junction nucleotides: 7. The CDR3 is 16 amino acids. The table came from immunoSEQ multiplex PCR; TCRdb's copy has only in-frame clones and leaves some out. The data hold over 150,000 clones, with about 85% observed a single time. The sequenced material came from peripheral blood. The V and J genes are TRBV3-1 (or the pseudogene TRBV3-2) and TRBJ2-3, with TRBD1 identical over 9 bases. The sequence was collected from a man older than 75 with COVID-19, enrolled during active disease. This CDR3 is CASSQPGTGRADTQYF. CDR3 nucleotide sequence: TGTGCCAGCAGCCAACCCGGGACAGGGCGTGCAGATACGCAGTATTTT.